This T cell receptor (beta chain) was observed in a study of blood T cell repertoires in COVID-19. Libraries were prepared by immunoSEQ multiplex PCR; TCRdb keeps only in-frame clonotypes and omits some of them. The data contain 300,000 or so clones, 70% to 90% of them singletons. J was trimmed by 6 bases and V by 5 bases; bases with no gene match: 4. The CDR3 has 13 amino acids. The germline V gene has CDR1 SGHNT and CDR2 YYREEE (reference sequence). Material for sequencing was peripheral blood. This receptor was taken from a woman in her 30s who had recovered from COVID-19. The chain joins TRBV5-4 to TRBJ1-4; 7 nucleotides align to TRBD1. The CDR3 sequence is CASSTGVDEKLFF. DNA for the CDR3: TGTGCCAGCAGTACAGGGGTTGATGAAAAACTGTTTTTT.